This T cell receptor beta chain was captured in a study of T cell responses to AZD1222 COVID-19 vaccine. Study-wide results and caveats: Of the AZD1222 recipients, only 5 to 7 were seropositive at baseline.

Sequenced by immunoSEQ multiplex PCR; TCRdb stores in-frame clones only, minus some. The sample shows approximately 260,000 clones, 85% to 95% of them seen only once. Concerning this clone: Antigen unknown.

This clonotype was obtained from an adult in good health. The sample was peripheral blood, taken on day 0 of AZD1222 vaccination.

For the CDR3, the DNA is TGTGCCAGCGGGTCCAGGACAGATACGCAGTATTTT. Protein product: CASGSRTDTQYF. The chain is built from TRBV28 and TRBJ2-3; no clear D gene. Germline CDR1 reads MDHEN; CDR2 reads SYDVKM. Trimming removed 8 bases at V and 3 bases at J, with 9 bases between. The CDR3 consists of 12 residues.